This is a list of T cell receptor beta chains from one sample in a study of T cell repertoires in cytomegalovirus infection. TCRdb fed the reads into MiXCR, producing one record per CDR3 protein. The data hold some 900,000 distinct CDR3 sequences, with 30% to 35% observed a single time. No antigen is known for these receptors. Sequencing used cultured CD8+ T cells from PBMCs, obtained from culture after CMV antigen stimulation. These receptors were taken from a human donor in good health (CMV status not recorded). Some clones in this sample may be carry-over from other donors' samples. The CDR3 runs from the conserved cysteine through the conserved F or W. Each record gives: J gene, V gene, CDR3 protein.

TRBJ1-2 | TRBV7-9 | CASSIRDSDPGYGYTF
TRBJ1-5 | TRBV27 | CASSSSGGNQPQHF
TRBJ2-6 | TRBV28 | CASSLGGVTFSSGANVLTF
TRBJ2-4 | TRBV7-8 | CASSLGEGLHIQYF
TRBJ2-3 | TRBV12-3/TRBV12-4 | CASSLIAGAITSTDTQYF
TRBJ2-3 | TRBV4-3 | CASSHGRGRTDTQYF
TRBJ2-7 | TRBV7-9 | CASSGGGYYYEQYF
TRBJ2-6 | TRBV24-1 | CATSGRGSGANVLTF
TRBJ1-6 | TRBV4-3 | CASSQDQGSNSPLHF
TRBJ2-1 | TRBV2 | CASSGWTGNADNEQFF
TRBJ2-2 | TRBV7-6 | CASRSPAGGQVTGELFF
TRBJ2-3 | TRBV5-4 | CASSLTIVGPDTQYF
TRBJ2-2 | TRBV7-8 | CASSDPRQGASNTGELFF
TRBJ2-5 | TRBV7-6 | CASSPMALAEETQYF